This TCR beta chain was retrieved from a study of T cell responses to AZD1222 COVID-19 vaccine. Profiling relied on immunoSEQ multiplex PCR, and the TCRdb table lists in-frame clones only, not all of them. The data hold roughly 130,000 clones, with 80% to 90% observed a single time. V lost 6 bases, J lost 4 bases, and 9 bases stayed unmatched. CDR1 and CDR2 from the germline V gene are MNHEY and SMNVEV (reference sequence). The CDR3 extends over 15 amino acids. The input for sequencing was peripheral blood, taken on day 0 of AZD1222 vaccination. V and J are TRBV27 and TRBJ1-2; 9 bases are shared with TRBD1. The sequence was obtained from an adult in good health. Here the CDR3 DNA reads TGTGCCAGCAGCCCTCGGACAGGGGCCCTCTATGGCTACACCTTC. This translates into CASSPRTGALYGYTF.